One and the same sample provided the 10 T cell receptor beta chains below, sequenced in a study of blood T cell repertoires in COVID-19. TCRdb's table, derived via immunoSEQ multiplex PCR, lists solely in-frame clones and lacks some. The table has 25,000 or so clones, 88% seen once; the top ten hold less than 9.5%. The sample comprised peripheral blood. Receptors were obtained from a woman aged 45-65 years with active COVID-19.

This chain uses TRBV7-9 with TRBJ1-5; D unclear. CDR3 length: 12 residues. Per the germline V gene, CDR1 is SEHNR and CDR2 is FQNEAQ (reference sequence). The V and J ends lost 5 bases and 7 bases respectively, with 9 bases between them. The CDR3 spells CASSATLQPQHF. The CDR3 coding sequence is TGTGCCAGCAGCGCGACACTCCAGCCCCAGCATTTT. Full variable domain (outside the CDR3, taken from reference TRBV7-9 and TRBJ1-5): DTGVSQNPRHKITKRGQNVTFRCDPISEHNRLYWYRQTLGQGPEFLTYFQNEAQLEKSRLLSDRFSAERPKGSFSTLEIQRTEQGDSAMYLCASSATLQPQHFGDGTRLSIL.

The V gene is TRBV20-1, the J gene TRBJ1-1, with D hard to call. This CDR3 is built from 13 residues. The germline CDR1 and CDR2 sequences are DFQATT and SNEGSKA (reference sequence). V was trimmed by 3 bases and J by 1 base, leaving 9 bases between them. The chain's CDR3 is CSASLAANTEAFF. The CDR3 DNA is TGCAGTGCTAGTCTAGCCGCGAACACTGAAGCTTTCTTT.

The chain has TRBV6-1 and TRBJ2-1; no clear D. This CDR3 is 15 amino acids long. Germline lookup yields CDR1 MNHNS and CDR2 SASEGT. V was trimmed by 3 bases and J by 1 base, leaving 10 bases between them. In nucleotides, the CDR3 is TGTGCCAGCAGTGAGAGTTCGTCATCCTACAATGAGCAGTTCTTC. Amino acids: CASSESSSSYNEQFF.

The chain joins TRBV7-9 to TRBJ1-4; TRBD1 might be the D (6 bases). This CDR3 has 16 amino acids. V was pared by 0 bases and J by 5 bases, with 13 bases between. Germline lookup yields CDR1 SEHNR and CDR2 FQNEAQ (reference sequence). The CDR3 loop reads CASSLAQQGSNEKLFF. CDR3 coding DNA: TGTGCCAGCAGCTTAGCCCAACAGGGCTCAAATGAAAAACTGTTTTTT. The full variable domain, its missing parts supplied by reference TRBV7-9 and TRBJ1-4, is DTGVSQNPRHKITKRGQNVTFRCDPISEHNRLYWYRQTLGQGPEFLTYFQNEAQLEKSRLLSDRFSAERPKGSFSTLEIQRTEQGDSAMYLCASSLAQQGSNEKLFFGSGTQLSVL.

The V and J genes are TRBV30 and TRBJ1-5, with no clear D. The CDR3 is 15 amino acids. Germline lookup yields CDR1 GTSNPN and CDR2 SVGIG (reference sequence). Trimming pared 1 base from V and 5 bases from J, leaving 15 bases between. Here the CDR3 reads CAWSDATSFYQPQHF. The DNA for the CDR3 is TGTGCCTGGAGTGACGCTACGAGTTTTTATCAGCCCCAGCATTTT.

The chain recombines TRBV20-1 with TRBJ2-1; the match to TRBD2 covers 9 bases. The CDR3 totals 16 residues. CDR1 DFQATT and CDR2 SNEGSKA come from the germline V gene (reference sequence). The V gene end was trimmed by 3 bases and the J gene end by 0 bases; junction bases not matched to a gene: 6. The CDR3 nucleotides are TGCAGTGCTAGTCGGGCGGGAGGGACCTCCTACAATGAGCAGTTCTTC. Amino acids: CSASRAGGTSYNEQFF.

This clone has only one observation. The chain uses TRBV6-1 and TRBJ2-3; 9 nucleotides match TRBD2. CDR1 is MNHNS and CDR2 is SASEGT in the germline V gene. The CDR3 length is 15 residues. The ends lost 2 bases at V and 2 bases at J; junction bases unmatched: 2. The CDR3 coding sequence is TGTGCCAGCAGTGAACTAGCGGGATCCACAGATACGCAGTATTTT. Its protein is CASSELAGSTDTQYF.

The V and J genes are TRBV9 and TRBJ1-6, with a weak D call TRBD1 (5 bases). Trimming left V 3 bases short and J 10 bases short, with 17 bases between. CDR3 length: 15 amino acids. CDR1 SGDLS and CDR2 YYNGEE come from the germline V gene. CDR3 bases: TGTGCCAGCAGCGCGCCGTCTATGGGGGGATCACCCCTCCACTTT. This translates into CASSAPSMGGSPLHF.

The CDR3 DNA follows: TGTGCCAGTAGTAAAAACCGAGCGGGAGGAGGGAATGAGCAGTTCTTC. This sequence encodes CASSKNRAGGGNEQFF. The chain carries TRBV19 and TRBJ2-1; 9 bases are shared with TRBD2. This CDR3 is 16 amino acids long. V was clipped by 4 bases and J by 7 bases; unmatched bases: 11. Germline assignment: CDR1 LNHDA and CDR2 SQIVND (reference sequence).

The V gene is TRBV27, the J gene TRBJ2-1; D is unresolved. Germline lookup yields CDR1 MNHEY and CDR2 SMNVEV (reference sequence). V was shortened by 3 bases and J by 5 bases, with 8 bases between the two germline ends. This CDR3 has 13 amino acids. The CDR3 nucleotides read TGTGCCAGCAGTTTCGGCGGTAACAATGAGCAGTTCTTC. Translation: CASSFGGNNEQFF.